Each of the 8 T cell receptor beta chains below was sequenced from the same sample in a study of T cells of healthy individuals. TCRdb independently ran MiXCR on the 5' RACE reads; one entry per CDR3 protein. This table has more than 85,000 distinct CDR3 sequences, 17% appearing once. The source of these receptors is a human donor in good health.

The V gene is TRBV5-1, the J gene TRBJ2-7; D is undetermined. Trimming took off 4 bases at V and 0 bases at J, with 2 bases between the two ends. The CDR3 extends over 11 amino acids. Per germline, CDR1 SGHRS and CDR2 YFSETQ. CDR3 sequence: CASSDSYEQYF. The CDR3, as DNA: TGCGCCAGCAGCGACTCCTACGAGCAGTACTTC.

This clonotype was recorded once. This chain links TRBV28 with TRBJ2-3; D not resolved. Germline V gene sequence: CDR1 MDHEN, CDR2 SYDVKM. There are 19 residues in the CDR3. V was shortened by 3 bases and J by 0 bases, with 22 bases between the two germline ends. The CDR3 DNA reads TGTGCCAGCAGTTTTTGGTCCTCGTGGTATGTGACTAGCACAGATACGCAGTATTTT. Protein: CASSFWSSWYVTSTDTQYF.

Many counts were recorded for this clonotype. The CDR3 loop reads CSANPGTSGSFSYEQYF. CDR3 DNA sequence: TGCAGTGCCAACCCCGGGACTAGCGGGAGTTTCTCCTACGAGCAGTACTTC. The V call is TRBV20-1, the J call TRBJ2-7; 14 bases fit TRBD2. The CDR3 consists of 17 residues. Germline V gene lookup returns CDR1 DFQATT and CDR2 SNEGSKA (reference sequence). V shed 6 bases and J 0 bases; nucleotides not matched to a gene: 10.

The chain recombines TRBV18 with TRBJ1-1; 9 positions agree with TRBD1. The junction had 2 bases not matched to a gene; V was cut back by 3 bases and J by 3 bases. CDR3 length: 14 residues. From germline, CDR1 is KGHSH and CDR2 LQKENI. The CDR3 loop is CASSPRQGDTEAFF. CDR3 DNA: TGTGCCAGCTCACCTAGACAGGGGGACACTGAAGCTTTCTTT.

This clonotype has a handful of counts. This sequence joins TRBV5-1 and TRBJ2-7; 9 nucleotides align to TRBD1. There are 12 residues in the CDR3. J gave up 10 bases and V 4 bases, and 6 bases lay outside the gene matches. Per germline, CDR1 SGHRS and CDR2 YFSETQ. This CDR3 reads CASSRTGGGQYF. The CDR3 DNA reads as TGCGCCAGCAGCCGCACAGGGGGCGGTCAGTACTTC.

This clonotype appeared many times. This rearrangement joins TRBV7-2 to TRBJ1-5; the match to TRBD1 covers 7 bases. Germline V gives CDR1 SGHTA, CDR2 FQGNSA. V lost 1 base, J lost 6 bases, and 6 bases stayed unmatched. CDR3 size: 15 residues. DNA of the CDR3: TGTGCCAGCAGCTTAGTCCGGGACAGAGTTCAGCCCCAGCATTTT. Protein product: CASSLVRDRVQPQHF.

The chain carries TRBV7-6 and TRBJ2-1; 9 bases map to TRBD2. Germline V gene data show CDR1 as SGHVS and CDR2 as FNYEAQ. V trimming: 6 bases; J trimming: 0 bases; junction bases outside the gene matches: 12. This CDR3 is built from 18 residues. CDR3 sequence (DNA): TGTGCCAGCAGACAAGGTAGCGGGGGTCTTAGCTCCTACAATGAGCAGTTCTTC. This gives the protein CASRQGSGGLSSYNEQFF.

Only a few counts were recorded for this clonotype. The chain is built from TRBV4-1 and TRBJ2-7; 7 bases fit TRBD1. CDR1 and CDR2 from the germline V gene are MGHRA and YSYEKL. The CDR3 is made up of 14 amino acids. J was trimmed by 1 base and V by 4 bases; bases with no gene match: 4. DNA for the CDR3: TGCGCCAGCAGCCGCGGACAGGATTCCTACGAGCAGTACTTC. This translates into CASSRGQDSYEQYF.